Listed below are T cell receptor beta chains from one sample, sequenced in a study of post-analysis software for immune sequencing data. TCRdb reanalysed the PCR reads using MiXCR and keeps one entry per CDR3 protein. The sample lists a few hundred thousand distinct CDR3 sequences, around 34% occurring once. The source material was blood. These TCRs come from a girl aged 2-17 years with multiple sclerosis. CDR3s include the opening cysteine and the closing phenylalanine or tryptophan. Each record gives: clone size, D gene, V gene, J gene, CDR3 DNA, CDR3 protein. The D gene is left open where the match is weak. The listing skips clone size in some rows; elsewhere it reads once, few, many or a size class.

abundance: once; d_gene: -; v_gene: TRBV3-1; j_gene: TRBJ1-1; CDR3nt: TGTGCCAGCAGCCAAGAGGGGGCCGCCCGGCTGGCTTTCTTT; CDR3aa: CASSQEGAARLAFF
abundance: -; d_gene: -; v_gene: TRBV6-5; j_gene: TRBJ2-3; CDR3nt: TGTGCCGACAGTTCCGGAGACAGAGATACGCAGTATTTT; CDR3aa: CADSSGDRDTQYF
abundance: -; d_gene: -; v_gene: TRBV6-1; j_gene: TRBJ2-5; CDR3nt: TGTGCCAGCGGCCAGACAGGAGGGGGAGAGACCCAGTACTTC; CDR3aa: CASGQTGGGETQYF
abundance: -; d_gene: -; v_gene: TRBV6-5; j_gene: TRBJ2-1; CDR3nt: TGTGCCAGCAGGCGCGGGGGCCCGGGTGAGCAGTTCTTC; CDR3aa: CASRRGGPGEQFF
abundance: -; d_gene: TRBD2; v_gene: TRBV11-2; j_gene: TRBJ2-1; CDR3nt: TGTGCCAGCAGCCTCATAATAGCGGGGGGGCGGAATGAGCAGTTCTTC; CDR3aa: CASSLIIAGGRNEQFF
abundance: few; d_gene: -; v_gene: TRBV6-5; j_gene: TRBJ1-1; CDR3nt: TGTGCCAGCAGTTACTCGAGTGGGGGATTCACTGAAGCTTTCTTT; CDR3aa: CASSYSSGGFTEAFF
abundance: few; d_gene: -; v_gene: TRBV4-1; j_gene: TRBJ2-5; CDR3nt: TGCGCCAGCAGCCAAAGATATCCTCAGGGACAAGAGACCCAGTACTTC; CDR3aa: CASSQRYPQGQETQYF
abundance: -; d_gene: -; v_gene: TRBV29-1; j_gene: TRBJ2-5; CDR3nt: TGCAGCGTTGAAGGATGGGGGGCCCAAGAGACCCAGTACTTC; CDR3aa: CSVEGWGAQETQYF
abundance: -; d_gene: -; v_gene: TRBV7-8; j_gene: TRBJ1-4; CDR3nt: TGTGCCTGCAGCAGAAGACGGGACAATGAACTGTTTTTT; CDR3aa: CACSRRRDNELFF
abundance: -; d_gene: TRBD2; v_gene: TRBV20-1; j_gene: TRBJ2-1; CDR3nt: TGCAGTGCTATCACGGCGGGGGCCTACAATGAGCAGTTCTTC; CDR3aa: CSAITAGAYNEQFF
abundance: -; d_gene: TRBD1; v_gene: TRBV20-1; j_gene: TRBJ2-7; CDR3nt: TGCAGTGCTAGGTACCGGGACAGGGGTAAGGACGAGCAGTACTTC; CDR3aa: CSARYRDRGKDEQYF
abundance: few; d_gene: TRBD1; v_gene: TRBV5-1; j_gene: TRBJ2-1; CDR3nt: TGCGCCAGCAGCCCCGGACAGGGGCAGGGCTACAATGAGCAGTTCTTC; CDR3aa: CASSPGQGQGYNEQFF
abundance: -; d_gene: TRBD2; v_gene: TRBV5-1; j_gene: TRBJ2-7; CDR3nt: TGCGCCAGCAGCCAAGGACTAGCGGGGGGAACCTACGAGCAGTACTTC; CDR3aa: CASSQGLAGGTYEQYF
abundance: -; d_gene: -; v_gene: TRBV11-2; j_gene: TRBJ1-2; CDR3nt: TGTGCCAGCAGCTTAGAGGACCGCCTAGGTGGCTATGGCTACACCTTC; CDR3aa: CASSLEDRLGGYGYTF
abundance: few; d_gene: -; v_gene: TRBV4-1; j_gene: TRBJ2-5; CDR3nt: TGCGCCAGCAGCCAAGTAATAGGACAAGAGACCCAGTACTTC; CDR3aa: CASSQVIGQETQYF
abundance: few; d_gene: -; v_gene: TRBV20-1; j_gene: TRBJ2-7; CDR3nt: TGCAGTGCTAAGGACAGCACCGCCTACGAGCAGTACTTC; CDR3aa: CSAKDSTAYEQYF
abundance: -; d_gene: -; v_gene: TRBV29-1; j_gene: TRBJ2-1; CDR3nt: TGCAGCGTTGTGGGGGTACTTGACGCGGGGAATGAGCAGTTCTTC; CDR3aa: CSVVGVLDAGNEQFF
abundance: -; d_gene: -; v_gene: TRBV12-5; j_gene: TRBJ2-3; CDR3nt: TGTGCTAGTGCCTCAGGGTTCCCCCCAGATACGCAGTATTTT; CDR3aa: CASASGFPPDTQYF
abundance: few; d_gene: -; v_gene: TRBV5-1; j_gene: TRBJ2-3; CDR3nt: TGCGCCAGCAGCTTCCCGCCCTCCGATACGCAGTATTTT; CDR3aa: CASSFPPSDTQYF
abundance: few; d_gene: -; v_gene: TRBV20-1; j_gene: TRBJ1-5; CDR3nt: TGCAGTGCTAGCTTCAGGTACAATCAGCCCCAGCATTTT; CDR3aa: CSASFRYNQPQHF
abundance: -; d_gene: -; v_gene: TRBV20-1; j_gene: TRBJ2-2; CDR3nt: TGCAGTGCTACCAGGAACACCGGGGAGCTGTTTTTT; CDR3aa: CSATRNTGELFF
abundance: -; d_gene: -; v_gene: TRBV29-1; j_gene: TRBJ1-2; CDR3nt: TGCAGCGTTGATCGACGGGATGGCTACACCTTC; CDR3aa: CSVDRRDGYTF